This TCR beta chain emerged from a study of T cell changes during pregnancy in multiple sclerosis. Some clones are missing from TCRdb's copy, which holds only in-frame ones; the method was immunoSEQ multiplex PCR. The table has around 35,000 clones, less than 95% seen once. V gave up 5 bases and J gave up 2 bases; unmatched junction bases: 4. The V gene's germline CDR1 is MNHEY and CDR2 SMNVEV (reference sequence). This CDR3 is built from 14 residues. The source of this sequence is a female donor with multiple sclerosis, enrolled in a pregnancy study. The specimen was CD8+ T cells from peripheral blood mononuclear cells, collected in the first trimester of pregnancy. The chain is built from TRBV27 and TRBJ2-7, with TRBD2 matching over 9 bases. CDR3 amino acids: CASSSSGRPYEQYF. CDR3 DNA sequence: TGTGCCAGCAGTAGTAGCGGGAGACCCTACGAGCAGTACTTC.